This TCR beta chain was recorded in a study of technical replicates of blood from a handful of donors. The data were produced by immunoSEQ multiplex PCR, yet TCRdb's version contains in-frame clones alone and is incomplete. The table includes tens of thousands of clones, 92% detected once. Per germline, CDR1 SGHTS and CDR2 YDEGEE. V was clipped by 4 bases and J by 10 bases; unmatched bases: 13. CDR3 size: 15 residues. The chain has TRBV5-8 and TRBJ2-1; 8 bases fit TRBD1. Material: T cells isolated from PBMCs. The sequence was collected from a human donor in good health. This CDR3 is CASSHRGAKGIEQFF. CDR3 DNA sequence: TGTGCCAGCAGCCACAGGGGGGCAAAGGGTATAGAGCAGTTCTTC.